What follows describes a single TCR beta chain. Its matching antigen is unknown. The record originates from a study of shared clonotypes between healthy human individuals. Across the whole study: The study used three CD4 naive, three CD4 memory, two CD8 naive and one CD8 memory plate per donor.

Notes on the study in general: Between a handful of donors, naive CD4 clonotypes were shared at a level of approximately 5%.

Genomic DNA from each subset was divided evenly over several immunoSEQ plates. As originally analysed: Filtering was not the same, since immunoSEQ gave junction-only sequences without quality scores. Assay used: immunoSEQ multiplex PCR; TCRdb lists only in-frame clones, some missing. That table supplies the V and J calls and clone size; D and trimming were determined from the DNA. The sample contains 1 million to 1.2 million clones, 70% to 85% of which appear only once. The CDR3 extends over 17 amino acids. Germline V lookup: CDR1 GTSNPN, CDR2 SVGIG (reference sequence). The V and J ends lost 0 bases and 6 bases, in that order; junction bases with no gene match: 10.

The sequencing sample was made of memory CD4+ T cells from PBMCs. Subset meaning: CD45RA-negative fraction. V and J are TRBV30 and TRBJ2-1; 11 bases map to TRBD2. The source is a man aged 18 to 30 in good health. Some clones in this sample may be carry-over from other donors' samples. The CDR3 loop reads CAWSVRGSGRARNEQFF. The CDR3 DNA reads TGTGCCTGGAGTGTACGAGGTAGCGGGAGGGCCCGCAATGAGCAGTTCTTC. The whole variable domain, remainder taken from reference TRBV30 and TRBJ2-1, is SQTIHQWPATLVQPVGSPLSLECTVEGTSNPNLYWYRQAAGRGLQLLFYSVGIGQISSEVPQNLSASRPQDRQFILSSKKLLLSDSGFYLCAWSVRGSGRARNEQFFGPGTRLTVL.